This T cell receptor beta chain was sequenced during a study of PD-1 blockade in classical Hodgkin lymphoma. Study details: Intravenous nivolumab at 3 mg/kg was given to patients every 2 weeks.

The CDR3 spans 13 residues. V dropped 3 bases and J dropped 3 bases, with 8 bases sitting between them. Germline assignment: CDR1 SGHNT and CDR2 YENEEA. Measured with immunoSEQ multiplex PCR; TCRdb has only the in-frame clones, and not every one. The sample has over 10,000 clones, around 83% seen once; the top ten hold more than 0.85%. The time point: cycle 4 day 1 (C4D1), after 6 weeks of nivolumab. Relapses following autologous stem cell transplantation were seen in all patients, with brentuximab vedotin exposure varying. CD4+ T cells were purified from thawed PBMCs by negative selection. The study, taken as a whole, reports: Before treatment, complete responders showed about the same diversity as newly diagnosed patients. There was a significant rise in CD4+ TCR diversity by C4D1, with no such rise for CD8+. Repertoire difference causes, possibly disease activity or prior therapy, remain undefined.

Concerning this clone itself: Antigen: not known.

The sequencing here drew on CD4+ T cells from blood, taken before the fourth cycle of nivolumab. V usage is TRBV11-3 and J usage is TRBJ1-1; D not certain. This TCR came from a human donor with classical Hodgkin lymphoma. The CDR3 nucleotides read TGTGCCAGCAGCTTGGACCCGGACACTGAAGCTTTCTTT. As protein: CASSLDPDTEAFF.